Below, 13 T cell receptor beta chains from the same sample are listed, as sequenced in a study of control samples from healthy donors and cancer patients (dated by TCRdb to 2020 to 2021). Libraries were prepared through the immunoSEQ multiplex PCR assay. TCRdb took this table from immuneACCESS and kept in-frame rearrangements with V and J called. Such tables lack part of the clones; where checked against another copy, unresolved V genes explain under half of the gap, and the rest is unexplained. This sample has about 96,000 clones in its table, and over 90% of those were observed once. The top ten clonotypes cover about 8.8% of the sample. The sequencing sample was made of blood. The receptors were gathered from a man aged 18-30 years in good health.

The chain couples TRBV5-4 to TRBJ1-2; D remains unclear. Trimming took 0 bases from V and 3 from J, leaving 18 bases between them. Germline V gene data show CDR1 as SGHNT and CDR2 as YYREEE (reference sequence). This CDR3 is built from 17 residues. DNA for the CDR3: TGTGCCAGCAGCTTGGGGAGGGCCAATCTCTATGACTATGGCTACACCTTC. Translation: CASSLGRANLYDYGYTF.

This sequence joins TRBV5-1 and TRBJ2-7; D possibly corresponds to TRBD1 (6 bases). V lost 0 bases, J lost 2 bases, and 9 bases lay in between. The germline V gene has CDR1 SGHRS and CDR2 YFSETQ. The CDR3 runs to 14 residues. CDR3 coding DNA: TGCGCCAGCAGCTTGGGTACAGGGCCCTACGAGCAGTACTTC. Protein product: CASSLGTGPYEQYF. Combining the CDR3 with reference TRBV5-1 and TRBJ2-7 gives the whole variable domain KAGVTQTPRYLIKTRGQQVTLSCSPISGHRSVSWYQQTPGQGLQFLFEYFSETQRNKGNFPGRFSGRQFSNSRSEMNVSTLELGDSALYLCASSLGTGPYEQYFGPGTRLTVT.

V gene TRBV5-4 combines with J gene TRBJ1-4, with 9 bases identical to TRBD1. The CDR3 contains 19 residues. V lost 0 bases, J lost 4 bases, and 13 bases stayed unmatched. Germline CDR1 and CDR2: SGHNT and YYREEE (reference sequence). The CDR3 here is CASSLARGTGSLVNEKLFF. The DNA for the CDR3 is TGTGCCAGCAGCTTGGCCAGAGGGACAGGGTCGCTGGTTAATGAAAAACTGTTTTTT.

This chain connects TRBV5-4 to TRBJ2-3, with no clear D. The CDR3 runs 17 residues. V lost 4 bases and J lost 2, with 20 bases in between. Germline assignment: CDR1 SGHNT and CDR2 YYREEE (reference sequence). The CDR3: CASSRSYGLGSTDTQYF. In DNA, the CDR3 is TGTGCCAGCAGCCGATCTTACGGTCTGGGGTCCACAGATACGCAGTATTTT.

This chain uses TRBV5-1 with TRBJ1-4; 9 positions match TRBD1. Germline loops: CDR1 SGHRS, CDR2 YFSETQ. The ends lost 7 bases at V and 8 bases at J; junction bases unmatched: 9. CDR3 size: 14 residues. DNA of the CDR3: TGCGCCAGCGGACCGGGACAGGGAAGGGAAAAACTGTTTTTT. Its protein is CASGPGQGREKLFF.

The V and J genes are TRBV19 and TRBJ1-2; D not resolved. Germline values: CDR1 LNHDA, CDR2 SQIVND (reference sequence). This CDR3 has 15 residues. The V gene lost 0 bases and the J gene lost 0 bases, with 8 bases spanning the gap. The CDR3 DNA reads TGTGCCAGTAGTATAGATCTTCGTGCTAACTATGGCTACACCTTC. This gives the protein CASSIDLRANYGYTF.

This rearrangement joins TRBV6-2 or TRBV6-3 to TRBJ1-2; 11 positions match TRBD1. Germline-derived CDR1 and CDR2 are MNHEY and SVGEGT. This CDR3 region has 16 residues. Unmatched junction bases numbered 14, after V lost 6 bases and J lost 8 bases. The CDR3 DNA reads TGTGCCAGCAGCCTAACCTCCGGACAGGGGGCAAGGGGCTACACCTTC. Protein product: CASSLTSGQGARGYTF.

This clone showed up just once. The gene calls are TRBV6-1 and TRBJ1-1; D is unresolved. The germline CDR1 and CDR2 sequences are MNHNS and SASEGT. V was trimmed by 3 bases and J by 1 base, leaving 6 bases between them. The CDR3 consists of 13 residues. CDR3 region: CASSDERNTEAFF. CDR3 in DNA: TGTGCCAGCAGTGATGAGAGGAACACTGAAGCTTTCTTT.

The rearrangement uses TRBV30 and TRBJ1-1, with TRBD1 as a possible D gene (5 bases). Trimming removed 0 bases from V and 4 bases from J, with 9 bases in between. The CDR3 length is 13 residues. Germline V gene lookup returns CDR1 GTSNPN and CDR2 SVGIG (reference sequence). CDR3 nucleotides: TGTGCCTGGAGTGTAGGAGGGGCCACTGAAGCTTTCTTT. Its protein product is CAWSVGGATEAFF.

The table lists this clone with a count of one. The V call is TRBV20-1, the J call TRBJ1-3; possible D gene TRBD1, 5 bases. V gave up 3 bases and J gave up 2 bases, with 8 bases separating them. This CDR3 has 13 residues. Germline lookup yields CDR1 DFQATT and CDR2 SNEGSKA (reference sequence). Here the CDR3 DNA reads TGCAGTGCTAGTGGGGGAGCTGGAAACACCATATATTTT. It yields the protein CSASGGAGNTIYF.

This chain links TRBV11-2 with TRBJ1-1, with a tentative D call TRBD1 (5 bases). V was clipped by 6 bases and J by 1 base, with 12 bases between them. CDR3 length equals 14 residues. The germline gives CDR1 SGHAT, CDR2 FQNNGV. This chain's CDR3 is CASSVGAPNTEAFF. In DNA, the CDR3 is TGTGCCAGCAGTGTAGGGGCCCCGAACACTGAAGCTTTCTTT. The complete variable domain, with remaining parts taken from reference TRBV11-2 and TRBJ1-1, reads EAGVAQSPRYKIIEKRQSVAFWCNPISGHATLYWYQQILGQGPKLLIQFQNNGVVDDSQLPKDRFSAERLKGVDSTLKIQPAKLEDSAVYLCASSVGAPNTEAFFGQGTRLTVV.

The chain uses TRBV5-4 and TRBJ2-7; D is perhaps TRBD1 (5 bases). The length of the CDR3 is 13 residues. Germline values: CDR1 SGHNT, CDR2 YYREEE (reference sequence). Trimming cost V 4 bases and J 7 bases, with 15 bases left between them. This CDR3 is CASSETALGEQYF. The CDR3 coding sequence is TGTGCCAGCAGCGAGACAGCCTTGGGAGAGCAGTACTTC.

The chain joins TRBV7-6 to TRBJ2-7, with D unresolved. Trimming shortened V by 8 bases and J by 3 bases, and 17 bases separated the two germline ends. The CDR3 sequence is 14 residues long. Germline V gene data show CDR1 as SGHVS and CDR2 as FNYEAQ. The CDR3 DNA reads TGTGCCAGCTCTCTGAAGGATACGAACTACGAGCAGTACTTC. Its translation: CASSLKDTNYEQYF.